The source of this T cell receptor beta chain is a study of T cell repertoires in cytomegalovirus infection (dated by TCRdb to about 2019). At the level of the whole study: Donor HLA type was relevant to the analysis, because carriage of CMV infection together with the matching HLA type was indicated by public TCR beta signatures.

The reads were generated on an Illumina HiSeq 1500. The public reads were run again by TCRdb, first through fastp at Q25 and then through MiXCR, and only productive beta chains were kept. Each CDR3 protein appears once, grouped with its most common genes and DNA. The sample contains about 360,000 distinct CDR3 sequences, about a sixth of them found a single time. Approximately 10% of the sample is taken by the ten largest. The paper as a whole reports these results and caveats: Carriers of CMV infection plus the relevant HLA type were discriminated by the cumulative frequency of public TCR beta family members in the study cohort and in an independent roughly 340-donor cohort. The ex vivo response was dominated by HLA-C-restricted CMV-specific TCR beta clonotypes, which also provided the single most frequent clonotype in two of eight donors.

As concerns this clonotype: Its antigen has not been determined. Base quality data are lacking; no much larger clone is found one base away.

CDR1 and CDR2 (SQVTM, ANQGSEA) derive from the germline V gene. V is clipped by 6 bases and J by 5 bases, and the sequence between their germline boundaries is 10 bases long. CDR3 length: 12 amino acids, cysteine to phenylalanine. Kept here is only the CDR3 DNA, which spans 36 bases and is read in frame from base 1. Recombination connected TRBV29-1 to TRBJ1-4; no D gene call is confident. The sequenced sample consisted of PBMCs. This TCR was sampled from a human donor in good health (CMV status not recorded). Some clones in this sample may be carry-over from other donors' samples. The encoded CDR3 is CSVQQGNEKLFF. The nucleotide sequence reads TGCAGCGTGCAGCAAGGCAATGAAAAACTGTTTTTT.